This T cell receptor beta chain was captured by sequencing in a study of OX40 agonist ivuxolimab in advanced cancers. As for this clone: What it binds is not known.

The CDR3 is 15 amino acids. V shed 4 bases, J shed 4 bases, and the junction held 6 bases outside the gene matches. The germline gives CDR1 LNHNV, CDR2 YYDKDF (reference sequence). Study conclusions and caveats: Some patients without response likewise showed low normalized clonal expansion.

Here immunoSEQ multiplex PCR was the method, and the copy in TCRdb shows in-frame clones only, minus some. Found here are over 50,000 clones, approximately 88% of them singletons; the top ten hold about 4.5%. The receptor was derived from an adult with an advanced solid tumor such as melanoma, head and neck, liver or kidney cancer. The chain uses TRBV15 and TRBJ2-1, with 8 nucleotides matching TRBD1. Here the sequenced sample was CD4+ or CD8+ T cells sorted from blood, taken in a trial of the OX40 agonist ivuxolimab. As DNA, the CDR3 is TGTGCCACCAGCAAGGACAGGGAAGGTTACAATGAGCAGTTCTTC. It encodes CATSKDREGYNEQFF.